The 20 T cell receptor beta chains in this list originate from one sample, sequenced in a study of T cell responses to AZD1222 COVID-19 vaccine. The table came from immunoSEQ multiplex PCR; TCRdb's copy has only in-frame clones and leaves some out. The data show about 120,000 clones, with 90% to 95% seen just once and over 2.5% held by the top ten. The specimen comprised peripheral blood, sampled on day 0 of AZD1222 vaccination. The source of these receptors is an adult in good health.

This clone turned up a few times. This chain links TRBV7-3 with TRBJ2-2, with D perhaps TRBD2 (5 bases). Germline CDR1 SGHTA, CDR2 FQGTGA. The V end was cut by 8 bases, the J end by 1 base, with 11 bases between. The CDR3 covers 14 residues. CDR3 in amino acids: CASGYGGNTGELFF. The CDR3 DNA is TGTGCCAGCGGGTACGGAGGGAACACCGGGGAGCTGTTTTTT.

This clone was found once. The chain employs TRBV5-1 and TRBJ1-1; 7 bases are a match to TRBD1. CDR3 size: 15 residues. Germline V gene lookup returns CDR1 SGHRS and CDR2 YFSETQ. With V trimmed by 0 bases and J by 4 bases, 6 bases remained unmatched. CDR3 protein: CASSLEGQISTEAFF. The CDR3 DNA reads as TGCGCCAGCAGCTTGGAGGGACAGATTTCCACTGAAGCTTTCTTT.

On this clone itself: Given a much more abundant clone one base away, this may be a read error. The V call is TRBV6-4, the J call TRBJ2-2; the D is unclear. Germline assignment: CDR1 MRHNA and CDR2 SNTAGT. This CDR3 is 13 amino acids long. The V end lost 3 bases, the J end lost 3 bases, and 5 bases lay between the germline ends. CDR3 nucleotide sequence: TGTGCCAGCAGTGAAGTGGACACCGGGGAGCTGTTTTTT. Translation gives CASSEVDTGELFF.

V usage is TRBV5-6 and J usage is TRBJ1-1, with TRBD1 as a possible D gene (5 bases). This CDR3 spans 15 amino acids. From germline, CDR1 is SGHDT and CDR2 YYEEEE. Trimming pared 4 bases from V and 7 bases from J, leaving 20 bases between. DNA for the CDR3: TGTGCCAGCAGCACTCTAATGGGGGAGTTTGGTGAAGCTTTCTTT. Protein product: CASSTLMGEFGEAFF.

Details on this clone: Distinct nucleotide sequences in the sample also encode this CDR3. CDR3 sequence: CASSFTGGNQPQHF. The CDR3, as DNA: TGTGCCAGCAGTTTCACAGGGGGCAATCAGCCCCAGCATTTT. The V call is TRBV27, the J call TRBJ1-5, with TRBD1 identical over 7 bases. CDR3 size: 14 residues. With 3 bases clipped from V and 2 bases from J, the junction kept 1 base outside the gene matches. Germline V gene sequence: CDR1 MNHEY, CDR2 SMNVEV (reference sequence).

The rearrangement joins TRBV6-5 to TRBJ2-4; possible D gene TRBD2, 6 bases. CDR3 length: 14 amino acids. Germline loops: CDR1 MNHEY, CDR2 SVGAGI. Deletions cut 8 bases from V and 0 bases from J, with 11 bases between. The CDR3 DNA reads as TGTGCCAGCGAGGCGGGGATAGCCAAAAACATTCAGTACTTC. This codes for CASEAGIAKNIQYF.

The chain combines TRBV6-5 with TRBJ1-1; maybe TRBD1 (5 bases). The germline V and J ends were trimmed by 6 bases and 6 bases, with 8 bases remaining between them. The CDR3 loop spans 11 amino acids. The germline CDR1 and CDR2 sequences are MNHEY and SVGAGI. The CDR3, as DNA: TGTGCCAGCAGGGACACGCCTGAAGCTTTCTTT. Its translation: CASRDTPEAFF.

This sequence joins TRBV30 and TRBJ2-3, with no clear D. CDR1 GTSNPN and CDR2 SVGIG come from the germline V gene (reference sequence). Trimming cost V 1 base and J 3 bases, with 2 bases left between them. The CDR3 totals 11 residues. The CDR3 DNA follows: TGTGCCTGGAGTGAGACAGATACGCAGTATTTT. Its translation is CAWSETDTQYF. Based on the CDR3 plus reference TRBV30 and TRBJ2-3, the full variable domain is SQTIHQWPATLVQPVGSPLSLECTVEGTSNPNLYWYRQAAGRGLQLLFYSVGIGQISSEVPQNLSASRPQDRQFILSSKKLLLSDSGFYLCAWSETDTQYFGPGTRLTVL.

The chain recombines TRBV30 with TRBJ2-5, with D unclear. This CDR3 contains 13 residues. V was cut by 4 bases and J by 4 bases, with 13 bases left in between. Germline V lookup: CDR1 GTSNPN, CDR2 SVGIG (reference sequence). As DNA, the CDR3 is TGTGCCTGGAACCTTCGCGGCCCAGAGACCCAGTACTTC. This translates into CAWNLRGPETQYF.

The genes are TRBV28 and TRBJ2-1, with D maybe TRBD2 (6 bases). The V end lost 3 bases, the J end lost 3 bases, and 15 bases lay between the germline ends. The germline gives CDR1 MDHEN, CDR2 SYDVKM. The CDR3 is 16 residues long. The CDR3 DNA follows: TGTGCCAGCAGTTTCGCTAGCGTTCGAGGCTACAATGAGCAGTTCTTC. Protein product: CASSFASVRGYNEQFF.

The rearrangement uses TRBV14 and TRBJ1-6; D is unresolved. This CDR3 has 13 residues. The V end was cut by 1 base, the J end by 9 bases, with 7 bases between. CDR1 SGHDN and CDR2 FVKESK come from the germline V gene. The CDR3, as DNA: TGTGCCAGCAGCCAAGTGGCATTTTCACCCCTCCACTTT. This gives the protein CASSQVAFSPLHF.

This sequence joins TRBV28 and TRBJ2-3; 8 positions agree with TRBD2. Germline CDR1 MDHEN, CDR2 SYDVKM. The CDR3 has 13 amino acids. The junction had 7 bases not matched to a gene; V was cut back by 4 bases and J by 10 bases. In DNA form, the CDR3 reads TGTGCCAGCAGTTCTGGACTAGCCCTGGCGCAGTATTTT. Translated, it gives CASSSGLALAQYF.

V and J are TRBV3-1 (or the pseudogene TRBV3-2) and TRBJ2-6; D possibly corresponds to TRBD2 (5 bases). V lost 3 bases to trimming and J lost 0 bases, with 6 bases between them. This CDR3 comprises 15 residues. Germline V CDR1 and CDR2: LGHDT, YNNKEL (reference sequence). As DNA, the CDR3 is TGTGCCAGCAGCCATGGGAGCTCTGGGGCCAACGTCCTGACTTTC. It is translated as CASSHGSSGANVLTF.

V usage is TRBV4-1 and J usage is TRBJ1-5; TRBD1 matches 9 bases. Looked up from germline, CDR1 is MGHRA and CDR2 is YSYEKL. CDR3 size: 16 residues. J was trimmed by 9 bases and V by 0 bases; bases with no gene match: 9. CDR3 sequence: CASSQEGTGTVRPQHF. CDR3 in DNA: TGCGCCAGCAGCCAAGAGGGGACAGGGACGGTGCGGCCCCAGCATTTT.

This chain uses TRBV5-1 with TRBJ2-5; possibly TRBD2 for D (6 bases). Trimming removed 0 bases at V and 2 bases at J, with 11 bases between. The CDR3 has 15 amino acids. Germline assignment: CDR1 SGHRS and CDR2 YFSETQ. The CDR3 region has the DNA TGCGCCAGCAGCTTGGGGCTAGCGTTTCAAGAGACCCAGTACTTC. Amino acid sequence: CASSLGLAFQETQYF.

The chain employs TRBV28 and TRBJ2-2; 14 nucleotides match TRBD2. V lost 0 bases and J lost 5; bases outside the gene matches: 2. Germline lookup yields CDR1 MDHEN and CDR2 SYDVKM. CDR3 length: 17 residues. The CDR3 sequence is CASSLWGLAGVTGELFF. The CDR3 region has the DNA TGTGCCAGCAGTTTATGGGGACTAGCGGGAGTTACCGGGGAGCTGTTTTTT.

The chain carries TRBV19 and TRBJ2-1; 7 nucleotides align to TRBD2. The CDR3 runs to 16 residues. Germline values: CDR1 LNHDA, CDR2 SQIVND (reference sequence). The ends lost 5 bases at V and 3 bases at J; junction bases unmatched: 10. CDR3 nucleotide sequence: TGTGCCAGTAGTGCCTGGGGGAGCGGGAACTACAATGAGCAGTTCTTC. It translates to CASSAWGSGNYNEQFF.

The chain carries TRBV7-3 and TRBJ1-1; 9 bases line up with TRBD1. This CDR3 comprises 15 residues. Germline V lookup: CDR1 SGHTA, CDR2 FQGTGA. The V gene end was trimmed by 3 bases and the J gene end by 1 base; junction bases not matched to a gene: 3. CDR3 DNA: TGTGCCAGCAGCTTCTCGACAGGGGGGAACACTGAAGCTTTCTTT. This codes for CASSFSTGGNTEAFF. The complete variable domain, with remaining parts taken from reference TRBV7-3 and TRBJ1-1, reads GAGVSQTPSNKVTEKGKYVELRCDPISGHTALYWYRQSLGQGPEFLIYFQGTGAADDSGLPNDRFFAVRPEGSVSTLKIQRTERGDSAVYLCASSFSTGGNTEAFFGQGTRLTVV.

This chain links TRBV5-1 with TRBJ2-3; TRBD2 aligns across 9 bases. The ends lost 4 bases at V and 8 bases at J; junction bases unmatched: 14. The CDR3 covers 16 residues. Germline values: CDR1 SGHRS, CDR2 YFSETQ. The chain's CDR3 is CASSPPGSGSISTQYF. CDR3 nucleotide sequence: TGCGCCAGCAGCCCTCCGGGTAGCGGGAGTATAAGTACGCAGTATTTT.

This chain joins TRBV7-9 and TRBJ1-5; 7 nucleotides agree with TRBD1. CDR1 and CDR2 from the germline V gene are SEHNR and FQNEAQ (reference sequence). V gave up 4 bases and J gave up 5 bases; unmatched junction bases: 8. The length of the CDR3 is 15 residues. The CDR3 sequence is CASSYAGTEHQPQHF. In nucleotides, the CDR3 is TGTGCCAGCAGCTACGCCGGGACAGAACATCAGCCCCAGCATTTT. Drawing the rest from reference TRBV7-9 and TRBJ1-5, the complete variable domain is DTGVSQNPRHKITKRGQNVTFRCDPISEHNRLYWYRQTLGQGPEFLTYFQNEAQLEKSRLLSDRFSAERPKGSFSTLEIQRTEQGDSAMYLCASSYAGTEHQPQHFGDGTRLSIL.